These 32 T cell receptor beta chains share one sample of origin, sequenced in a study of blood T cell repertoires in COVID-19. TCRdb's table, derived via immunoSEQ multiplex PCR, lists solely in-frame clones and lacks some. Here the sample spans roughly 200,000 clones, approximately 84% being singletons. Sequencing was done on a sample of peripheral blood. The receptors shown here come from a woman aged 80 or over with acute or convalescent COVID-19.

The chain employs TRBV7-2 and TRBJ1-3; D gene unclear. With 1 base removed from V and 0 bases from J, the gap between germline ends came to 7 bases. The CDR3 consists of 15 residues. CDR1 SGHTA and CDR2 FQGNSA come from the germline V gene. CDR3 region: CASSLEFSSGNTIYF. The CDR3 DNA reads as TGTGCCAGCAGCTTAGAATTTAGCTCTGGAAACACCATATATTTT.

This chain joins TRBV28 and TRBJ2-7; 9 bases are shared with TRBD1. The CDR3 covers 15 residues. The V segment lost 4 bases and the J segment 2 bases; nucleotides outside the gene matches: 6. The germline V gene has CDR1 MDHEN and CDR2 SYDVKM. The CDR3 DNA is TGTGCCAGCAGTTCCCACGGGACAGGGACCTACGAGCAGTACTTC. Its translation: CASSSHGTGTYEQYF.

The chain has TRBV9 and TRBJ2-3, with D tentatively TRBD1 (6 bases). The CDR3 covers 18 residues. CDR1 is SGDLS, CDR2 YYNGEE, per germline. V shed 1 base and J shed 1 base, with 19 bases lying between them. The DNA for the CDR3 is TGTGCCAGCAGCGTATTTCCAGGGGTTCCCGGGGGCACAGATACGCAGTATTTT. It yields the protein CASSVFPGVPGGTDTQYF.

The CDR3 DNA follows: TGTGCCAGCAGTTGGGTACAGGGAGTTTACAATGAGCAGTTCTTC. Its protein is CASSWVQGVYNEQFF. V gene TRBV28 combines with J gene TRBJ2-1, with a possible D match to TRBD1 (6 bases). The CDR3 is 15 amino acids. The germline V gene has CDR1 MDHEN and CDR2 SYDVKM. Trimming cost V 4 bases and J 4 bases, with 14 bases left between them.

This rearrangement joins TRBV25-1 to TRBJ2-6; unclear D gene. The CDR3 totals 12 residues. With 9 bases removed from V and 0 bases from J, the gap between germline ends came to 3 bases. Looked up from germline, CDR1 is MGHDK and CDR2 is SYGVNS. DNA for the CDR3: TGTGCCAGTAACTCTGGGGCCAACGTCCTGACTTTC. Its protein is CASNSGANVLTF.

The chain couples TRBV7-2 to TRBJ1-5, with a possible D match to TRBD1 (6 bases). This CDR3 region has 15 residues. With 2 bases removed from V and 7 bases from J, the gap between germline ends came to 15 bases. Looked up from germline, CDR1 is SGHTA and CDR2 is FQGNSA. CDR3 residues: CASSLSTGSGQPQHF. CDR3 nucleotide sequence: TGTGCCAGCAGCTTAAGTACAGGGTCGGGACAGCCCCAGCATTTT.

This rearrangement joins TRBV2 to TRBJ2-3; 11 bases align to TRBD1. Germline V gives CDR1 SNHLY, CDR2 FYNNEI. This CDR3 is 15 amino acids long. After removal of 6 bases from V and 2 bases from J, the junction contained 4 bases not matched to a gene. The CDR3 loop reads CASSGQGADTDTQYF. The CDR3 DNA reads TGTGCCAGCAGCGGACAGGGGGCGGACACAGATACGCAGTATTTT.

As DNA, the CDR3 is TGTGCCAGCAGCGTATTATCTACTAGCGGGAGCCGTGAGCAGTTCTTC. It is translated as CASSVLSTSGSREQFF. V usage is TRBV9 and J usage is TRBJ2-1; 11 nucleotides match TRBD2. This CDR3 is built from 16 residues. CDR1 is SGDLS and CDR2 is YYNGEE in the germline V gene. V was pared by 1 base and J by 9 bases, with 9 bases of the junction left unmatched. The full variable domain, its missing parts supplied by reference TRBV9 and TRBJ2-1, is DSGVTQTPKHLITATGQRVTLRCSPRSGDLSVYWYQQSLDQGLQFLIQYYNGEERAKGNILERFSAQQFPDLHSELNLSSLELGDSALYFCASSVLSTSGSREQFFGPGTRLTVL.

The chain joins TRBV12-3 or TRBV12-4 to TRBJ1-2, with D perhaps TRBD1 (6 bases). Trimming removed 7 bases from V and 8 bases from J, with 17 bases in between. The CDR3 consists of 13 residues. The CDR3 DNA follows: TGTGCCAGCACCTACGCCAGGGGACAAGGCTACACCTTC. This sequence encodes CASTYARGQGYTF.

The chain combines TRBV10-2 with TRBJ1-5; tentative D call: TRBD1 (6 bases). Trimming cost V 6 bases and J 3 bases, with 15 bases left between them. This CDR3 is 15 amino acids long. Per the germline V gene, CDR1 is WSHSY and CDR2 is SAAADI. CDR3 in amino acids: CASRTTGFTNQPQHF. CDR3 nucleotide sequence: TGCGCCAGCAGGACTACAGGGTTTACCAATCAGCCCCAGCATTTT.

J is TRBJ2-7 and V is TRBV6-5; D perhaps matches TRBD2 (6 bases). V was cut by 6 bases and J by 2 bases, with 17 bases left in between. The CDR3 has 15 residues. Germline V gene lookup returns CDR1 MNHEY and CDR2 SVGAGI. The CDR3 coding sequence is TGTGCCAGCAGACCTTATAGCGGAGGACCCTACGAGCAGTACTTC. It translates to CASRPYSGGPYEQYF.

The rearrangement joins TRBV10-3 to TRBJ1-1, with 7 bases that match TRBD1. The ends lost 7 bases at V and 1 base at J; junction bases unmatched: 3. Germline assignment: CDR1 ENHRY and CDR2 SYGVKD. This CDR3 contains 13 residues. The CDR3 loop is CAINGQENTEAFF. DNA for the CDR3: TGTGCCATCAATGGACAGGAGAACACTGAAGCTTTCTTT.

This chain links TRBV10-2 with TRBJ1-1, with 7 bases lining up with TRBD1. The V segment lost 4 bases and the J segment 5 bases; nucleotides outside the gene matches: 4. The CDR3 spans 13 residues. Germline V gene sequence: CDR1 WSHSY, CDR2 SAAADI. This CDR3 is CASSGQGMTEAFF. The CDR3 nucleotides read TGCGCCAGCAGTGGACAGGGTATGACTGAAGCTTTCTTT.

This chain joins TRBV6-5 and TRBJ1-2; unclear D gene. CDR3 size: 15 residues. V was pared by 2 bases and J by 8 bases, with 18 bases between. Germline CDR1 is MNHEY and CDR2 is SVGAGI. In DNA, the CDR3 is TGTGCCAGCAGTTACCGGTCTCCCTCCCCGAGGGGCTACACCTTC. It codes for CASSYRSPSPRGYTF.

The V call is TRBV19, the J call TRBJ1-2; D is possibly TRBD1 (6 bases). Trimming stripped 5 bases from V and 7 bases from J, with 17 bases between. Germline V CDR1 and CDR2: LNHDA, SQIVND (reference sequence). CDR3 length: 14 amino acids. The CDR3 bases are TGTGCCAGTAGTCTTGCCTCAGGGGCGATTGGCTACACCTTC. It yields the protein CASSLASGAIGYTF.

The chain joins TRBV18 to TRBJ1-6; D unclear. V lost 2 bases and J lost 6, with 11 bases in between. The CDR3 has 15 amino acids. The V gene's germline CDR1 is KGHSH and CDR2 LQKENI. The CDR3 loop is CASSPSGGINSPLHF. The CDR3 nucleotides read TGTGCCAGCTCACCATCCGGAGGGATTAATTCACCCCTCCACTTT.

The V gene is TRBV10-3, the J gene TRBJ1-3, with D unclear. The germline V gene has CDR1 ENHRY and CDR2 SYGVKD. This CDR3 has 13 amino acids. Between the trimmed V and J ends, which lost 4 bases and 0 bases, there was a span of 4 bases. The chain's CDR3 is CAISASSGNTIYF. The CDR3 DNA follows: TGTGCCATCAGTGCGAGCTCTGGAAACACCATATATTTT.

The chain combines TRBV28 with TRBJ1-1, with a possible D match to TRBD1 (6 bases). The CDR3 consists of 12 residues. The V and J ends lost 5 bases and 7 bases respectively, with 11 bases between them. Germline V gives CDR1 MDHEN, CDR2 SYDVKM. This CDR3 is CASSLTGFEAFF. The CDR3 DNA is TGTGCCAGCAGTCTAACAGGGTTTGAAGCTTTCTTT.

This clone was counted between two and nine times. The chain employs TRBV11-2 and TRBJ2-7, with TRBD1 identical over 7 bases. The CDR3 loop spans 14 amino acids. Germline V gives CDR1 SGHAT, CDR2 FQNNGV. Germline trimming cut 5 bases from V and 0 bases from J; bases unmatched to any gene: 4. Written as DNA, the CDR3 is TGTGCCAGCAGCCCGGACAGGAACTCCTACGAGCAGTACTTC. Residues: CASSPDRNSYEQYF.

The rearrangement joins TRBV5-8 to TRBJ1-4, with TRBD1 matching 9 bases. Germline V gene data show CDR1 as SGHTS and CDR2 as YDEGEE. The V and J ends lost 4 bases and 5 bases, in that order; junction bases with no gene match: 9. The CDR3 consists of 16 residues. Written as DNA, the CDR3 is TGTGCCAGCAGCGAGGGACAGGGTGGGTTCAATGAAAAACTGTTTTTT. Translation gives CASSEGQGGFNEKLFF.

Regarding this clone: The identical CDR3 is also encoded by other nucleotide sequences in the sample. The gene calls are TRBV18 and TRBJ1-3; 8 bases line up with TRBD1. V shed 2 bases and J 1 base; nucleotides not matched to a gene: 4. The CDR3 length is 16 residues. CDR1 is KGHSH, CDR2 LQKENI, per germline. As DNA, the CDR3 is TGTGCCAGCTCACCAGGCGGACAGGGTTCTGGAAACACCATATATTTT. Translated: CASSPGGQGSGNTIYF. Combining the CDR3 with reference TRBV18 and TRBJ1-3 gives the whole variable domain NAGVMQNPRHLVRRRGQEARLRCSPMKGHSHVYWYRQLPEEGLKFMVYLQKENIIDESGMPKERFSAEFPKEGPSILRIQQVVRGDSAAYFCASSPGGQGSGNTIYFGEGSWLTVV.

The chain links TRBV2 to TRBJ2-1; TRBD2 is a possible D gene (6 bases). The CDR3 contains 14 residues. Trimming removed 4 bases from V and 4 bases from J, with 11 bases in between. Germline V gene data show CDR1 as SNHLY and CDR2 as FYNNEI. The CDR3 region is CASSGDSGYNEQFF. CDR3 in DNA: TGTGCCAGCAGTGGGGATAGCGGATACAATGAGCAGTTCTTC. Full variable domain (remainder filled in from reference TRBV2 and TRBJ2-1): EPEVTQTPSHQVTQMGQEVILRCVPISNHLYFYWYRQILGQKVEFLVSFYNNEISEKSEIFDDQFSVERPDGSNFTLKIRSTKLEDSAMYFCASSGDSGYNEQFFGPGTRLTVL.

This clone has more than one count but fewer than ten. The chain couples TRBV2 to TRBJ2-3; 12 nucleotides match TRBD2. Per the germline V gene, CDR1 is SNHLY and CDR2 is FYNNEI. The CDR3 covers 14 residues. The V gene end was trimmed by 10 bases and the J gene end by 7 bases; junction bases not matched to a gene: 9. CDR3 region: CATLAGGLGNTQYF. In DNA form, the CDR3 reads TGTGCCACGCTAGCGGGAGGGCTCGGTAATACGCAGTATTTT.

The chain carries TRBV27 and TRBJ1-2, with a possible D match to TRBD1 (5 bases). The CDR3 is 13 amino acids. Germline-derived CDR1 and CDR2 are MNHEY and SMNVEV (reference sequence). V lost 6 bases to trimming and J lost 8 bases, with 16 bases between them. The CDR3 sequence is CASRGSGSGGYTF. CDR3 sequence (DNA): TGTGCCAGCAGAGGATCAGGGTCTGGCGGCTACACCTTC.

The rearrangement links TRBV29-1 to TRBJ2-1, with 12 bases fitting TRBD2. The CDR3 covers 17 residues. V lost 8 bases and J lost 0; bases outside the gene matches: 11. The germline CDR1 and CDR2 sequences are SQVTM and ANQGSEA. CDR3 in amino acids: CSLLGLAGGSSYNEQFF. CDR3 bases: TGCAGCCTCCTGGGGCTAGCGGGAGGGAGCTCCTACAATGAGCAGTTCTTC.

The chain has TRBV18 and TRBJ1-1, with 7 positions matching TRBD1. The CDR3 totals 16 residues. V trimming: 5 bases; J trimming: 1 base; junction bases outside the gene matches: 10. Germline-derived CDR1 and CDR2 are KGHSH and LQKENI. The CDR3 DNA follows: TGTGCCAGCTCAATACGACAGGGTACATCGAACACTGAAGCTTTCTTT. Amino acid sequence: CASSIRQGTSNTEAFF.

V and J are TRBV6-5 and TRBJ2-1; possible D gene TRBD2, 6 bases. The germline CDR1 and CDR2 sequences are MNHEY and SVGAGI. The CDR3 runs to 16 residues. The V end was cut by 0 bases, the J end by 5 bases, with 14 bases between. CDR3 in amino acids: CASSYSWRTTNNEQFF. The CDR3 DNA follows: TGTGCCAGCAGTTACTCGTGGAGGACTACGAACAATGAGCAGTTCTTC.

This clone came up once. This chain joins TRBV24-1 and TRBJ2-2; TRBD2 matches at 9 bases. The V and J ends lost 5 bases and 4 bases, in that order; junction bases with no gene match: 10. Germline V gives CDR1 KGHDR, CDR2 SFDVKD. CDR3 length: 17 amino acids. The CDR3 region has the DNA TGTGCCACCAGTGCCTTAGCGGGAGACCCGGGCACCGGGGAGCTGTTTTTT. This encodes CATSALAGDPGTGELFF.

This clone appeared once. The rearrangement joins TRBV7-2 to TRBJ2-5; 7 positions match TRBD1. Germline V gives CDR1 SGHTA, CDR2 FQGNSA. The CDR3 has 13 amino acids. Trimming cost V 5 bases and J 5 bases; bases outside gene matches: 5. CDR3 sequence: CASSLTGWETQYF. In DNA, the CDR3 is TGTGCCAGCAGCCTGACAGGGTGGGAGACCCAGTACTTC. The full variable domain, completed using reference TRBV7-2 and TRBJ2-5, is GAGVSQSPSNKVTEKGKDVELRCDPISGHTALYWYRQSLGQGLEFLIYFQGNSAPDKSGLPSDRFSAERTGGSVSTLTIQRTQQEDSAVYLCASSLTGWETQYFGPGTRLLVL.

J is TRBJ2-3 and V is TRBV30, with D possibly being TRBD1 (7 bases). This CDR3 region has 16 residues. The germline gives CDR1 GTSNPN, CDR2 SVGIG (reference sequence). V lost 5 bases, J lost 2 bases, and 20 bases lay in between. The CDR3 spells CAWDLGRGAITDTQYF. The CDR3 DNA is TGTGCCTGGGACCTCGGCAGGGGGGCGATCACAGATACGCAGTATTTT.

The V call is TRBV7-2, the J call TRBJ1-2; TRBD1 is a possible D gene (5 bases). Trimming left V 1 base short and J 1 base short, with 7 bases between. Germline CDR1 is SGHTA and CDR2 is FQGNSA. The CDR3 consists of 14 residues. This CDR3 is CASSLEGNNYGYTF. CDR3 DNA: TGTGCCAGCAGCTTAGAGGGGAATAACTATGGCTACACCTTC.

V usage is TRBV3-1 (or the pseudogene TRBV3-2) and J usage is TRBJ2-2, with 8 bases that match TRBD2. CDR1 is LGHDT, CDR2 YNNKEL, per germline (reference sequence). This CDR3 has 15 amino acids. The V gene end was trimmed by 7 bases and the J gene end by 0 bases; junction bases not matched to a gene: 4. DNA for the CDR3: TGTGCCAGCACCCGTAGCGGGACGAACACCGGGGAGCTGTTTTTT. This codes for CASTRSGTNTGELFF.